This T cell receptor (beta chain) was captured in a study of T cell responses to AZD1222 COVID-19 vaccine. The wider study: Pooling of second doses given at about 4 or about 12 weeks was done.

The germline V gene has CDR1 KGHDR and CDR2 SFDVKD. J gave up 1 base and V 4 bases, and 8 bases lay outside the gene matches. The CDR3 runs to 17 residues. In the case of this clone: Antigen unknown.

Broader study findings: Mapped onto spike, vaccine-associated CD4 TCRs spanned it and were dominant at 160-218 and 743-854. Donors were chiefly white British, with a greater number of females, and clonal diversity was perhaps underestimated. Baseline antibody screening turned up just six or seven seropositive AZD1222 recipients.

Using immunoSEQ multiplex PCR, the repertoire was profiled, and TCRdb retains in-frame clones only, with some absent. Among 150,000 to 200,000 clones listed, 85% to 90% were seen once. Sequencing used peripheral blood, obtained on day 0 of AZD1222 vaccination. This rearrangement joins TRBV24-1 to TRBJ2-1; 8 positions agree with TRBD2. This receptor was obtained from an adult in good health. The CDR3 region is CATSEVNGGASYNEQFF. The DNA for the CDR3 is TGTGCCACCAGTGAAGTGAACGGGGGGGCATCCTACAATGAGCAGTTCTTC.